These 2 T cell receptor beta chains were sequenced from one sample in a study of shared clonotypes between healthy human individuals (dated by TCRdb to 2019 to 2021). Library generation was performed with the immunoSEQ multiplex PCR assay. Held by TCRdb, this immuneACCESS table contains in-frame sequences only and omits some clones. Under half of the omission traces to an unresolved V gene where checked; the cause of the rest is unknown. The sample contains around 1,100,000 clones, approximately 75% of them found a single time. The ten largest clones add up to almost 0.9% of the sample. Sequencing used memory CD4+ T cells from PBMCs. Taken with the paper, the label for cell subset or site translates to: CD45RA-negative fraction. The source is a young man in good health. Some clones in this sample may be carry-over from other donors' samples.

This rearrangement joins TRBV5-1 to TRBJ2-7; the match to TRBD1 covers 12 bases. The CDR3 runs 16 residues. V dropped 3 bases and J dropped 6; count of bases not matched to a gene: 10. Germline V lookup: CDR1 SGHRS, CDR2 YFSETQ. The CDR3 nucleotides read TGCGCCAGCAGCTCAAGCCCGGGACAGGGGGCGCGCGAGCAGTACTTC. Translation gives CASSSSPGQGAREQYF.

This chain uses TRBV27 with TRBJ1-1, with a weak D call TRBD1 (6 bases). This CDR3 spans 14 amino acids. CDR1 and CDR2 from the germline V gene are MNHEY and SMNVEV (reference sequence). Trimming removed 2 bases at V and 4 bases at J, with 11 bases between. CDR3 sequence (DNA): TGTGCCAGCAGTTTAAACAGGGTAGGCACTGAAGCTTTCTTT. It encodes CASSLNRVGTEAFF.